A single sample is the source of the 19 T cell receptor beta chains below, sequenced in a study of beta chain features in type 1 diabetes. These receptors are not linked to any known antigen. As every portion of the isolated RNA was reverse transcribed, the sequencing read expressed TCRB transcripts. Measured with immunoSEQ multiplex PCR; TCRdb has only the in-frame clones, and not every one. Here the sample spans a few hundred thousand clones, roughly 14% being singletons. Study-wide findings and caveats: Moderate but significant shortening of TCRB CDR3s was recorded in all four CD4+ subsets from Type 1 diabetes patients.

Sequencing was carried out using naive CD4+ T cells from blood. Receptor source: a woman between 18 and 29 years old with type 1 diabetes.

The J gene is TRBJ1-2, the V gene TRBV2; 7 nucleotides agree with TRBD1. This CDR3 is built from 14 residues. CDR1 and CDR2 (germline): SNHLY, FYNNEI. V was pared by 0 bases and J by 7 bases, with 5 bases of the junction left unmatched. This chain's CDR3 is CASSEARQGGGYTF. CDR3 in DNA: TGTGCCAGCAGTGAAGCGCGCCAGGGGGGTGGCTACACCTTC.

This chain uses TRBV5-1 with TRBJ2-1; 9 bases match TRBD2. V shed 4 bases and J 0 bases; nucleotides not matched to a gene: 5. The V gene's germline CDR1 is SGHRS and CDR2 YFSETQ. The CDR3 totals 16 residues. CDR3 in DNA: TGCGCCAGCAGCGCGGGAGGGGGGGACTCCTACAATGAGCAGTTCTTC. Translating it yields CASSAGGGDSYNEQFF.

This clone was found a few times. This chain joins TRBV28 and TRBJ1-2; 11 bases line up with TRBD1. In germline, CDR1 is MDHEN, CDR2 SYDVKM. This CDR3 is 15 amino acids long. The J segment lost 7 bases and the V segment lost 1 base, leaving 5 bases of the junction unmatched. The DNA of the CDR3 is TGTGCCAGCAGTTTATACGGACAGGGGGCTGTTGGCTACACCTTC. It translates to CASSLYGQGAVGYTF.

V is TRBV19 and J is TRBJ2-6, with TRBD2 as a possible D gene (6 bases). CDR1 is LNHDA, CDR2 SQIVND, per germline (reference sequence). CDR3 length: 15 amino acids. With 8 bases removed from V and 0 bases from J, the gap between germline ends came to 11 bases. CDR3 sequence reads: CASLGGFSGANVLTF. The CDR3 bases are TGTGCCAGTTTGGGGGGATTCTCTGGGGCCAACGTCCTGACTTTC.

The chain is built from TRBV11-2 and TRBJ2-7; 7 nucleotides agree with TRBD2. Trimming removed 2 bases from V and 6 bases from J; junction bases left unmatched: 4. Germline lookup yields CDR1 SGHAT and CDR2 FQNNGV. The CDR3 is 13 residues long. CDR3 bases: TGTGCCAGCAGCTTAAGGGCTAGCGGCGAGCAGTACTTC. Translation: CASSLRASGEQYF.

The chain combines TRBV6-6 with TRBJ2-5; tentative D call: TRBD1 (5 bases). Between the trimmed V and J ends, which lost 10 bases and 4 bases, there was a span of 16 bases. The length of the CDR3 is 13 residues. CDR1 and CDR2 (germline): MNHNY, SVGAGI (reference sequence). Here the CDR3 DNA reads TGTGCCACCCTCAGGGTTCCTCGAGAGACCCAGTACTTC. It translates to CATLRVPRETQYF.

This rearrangement joins TRBV7-2 to TRBJ1-5, with TRBD1 as a possible D gene (5 bases). CDR3 length equals 16 residues. Germline CDR1 SGHTA, CDR2 FQGNSA. Trimming took off 1 base at V and 2 bases at J, with 12 bases between the two ends. CDR3 bases: TGTGCCAGCAGCTTAGGGGCAGGGTTAGGCAATCAGCCCCAGCATTTT. Its translation is CASSLGAGLGNQPQHF. The full variable domain, completed using reference TRBV7-2 and TRBJ1-5, is GAGVSQSPSNKVTEKGKDVELRCDPISGHTALYWYRQSLGQGLEFLIYFQGNSAPDKSGLPSDRFSAERTGGSVSTLTIQRTQQEDSAVYLCASSLGAGLGNQPQHFGDGTRLSIL.

There are a few counts of this clone. The rearrangement joins TRBV30 to TRBJ2-3; TRBD2 aligns across 8 bases. Per the germline V gene, CDR1 is GTSNPN and CDR2 is SVGIG (reference sequence). The CDR3 runs to 15 residues. V shed 2 bases, J shed 2 bases, and the junction held 6 bases outside the gene matches. In DNA form, the CDR3 reads TGTGCCTGGAGTAGGCGGGAGGTAAACACAGATACGCAGTATTTT. It is translated as CAWSRREVNTDTQYF.

The chain combines TRBV25-1 with TRBJ2-5, with 10 bases lining up with TRBD2. J gave up 5 bases and V 1 base, and 7 bases lay outside the gene matches. Looked up from germline, CDR1 is MGHDK and CDR2 is SYGVNS. This CDR3 has 16 residues. CDR3: CASSEWQREGRETQYF. The CDR3 coding sequence is TGTGCCAGCAGTGAATGGCAGCGGGAGGGCCGGGAGACCCAGTACTTC. Variable domain in full (rest from reference TRBV25-1 and TRBJ2-5): EADIYQTPRYLVIGTGKKITLECSQTMGHDKMYWYQQDPGMELHLIHYSYGVNSTEKGDLSSESTVSRIRTEHFPLTLESARPSHTSQYLCASSEWQREGRETQYFGPGTRLLVL.

The chain couples TRBV6-5 to TRBJ2-7; D is unresolved. V was pared by 5 bases and J by 6 bases, with 14 bases between. Germline V gene sequence: CDR1 MNHEY, CDR2 SVGAGI. The CDR3 is 13 residues long. CDR3 in amino acids: CASSRGPRVEQYV. In DNA, the CDR3 is TGTGCCAGCAGTAGAGGCCCCCGGGTCGAGCAGTACGTC.

The V call is TRBV7-2, the J call TRBJ2-6; TRBD1 matches 10 bases. Losses at the gene ends were 8 bases for V and 2 bases for J; bases not matched to a gene: 9. This CDR3 spans 17 amino acids. Germline V lookup: CDR1 SGHTA, CDR2 FQGNSA. CDR3 residues: CASPTTGGSTGANVLTF. The CDR3, as DNA: TGTGCCAGCCCTACGACAGGGGGCTCGACTGGGGCCAACGTCCTGACTTTC. The whole variable domain, remainder taken from reference TRBV7-2 and TRBJ2-6, is GAGVSQSPSNKVTEKGKDVELRCDPISGHTALYWYRQSLGQGLEFLIYFQGNSAPDKSGLPSDRFSAERTGGSVSTLTIQRTQQEDSAVYLCASPTTGGSTGANVLTFGAGSRLTVL.

This clone occurred a few times. The rearrangement uses TRBV15 and TRBJ1-2; a weak D match, TRBD1 (6 bases). The germline V gene has CDR1 LNHNV and CDR2 YYDKDF (reference sequence). This CDR3 has 15 residues. With 2 bases removed from V and 4 bases from J, the gap between germline ends came to 14 bases. CDR3 in DNA: TGTGCCACCAGCAGACCCTCGGACAGTTTCTATGGCTACACCTTC. Protein product: CATSRPSDSFYGYTF.

This clone was seen only a few times. The V gene is TRBV18, the J gene TRBJ1-2; D is uncertain. CDR1 and CDR2 from the germline V gene are KGHSH and LQKENI. Trimming took 0 bases from V and 8 from J, leaving 10 bases between them. The CDR3 contains 13 residues. DNA for the CDR3: TGTGCCAGCTCACCACCGGAGAGGTCGGGCTACACCTTC. Protein: CASSPPERSGYTF.

V is TRBV29-1 and J is TRBJ2-1, with 16 bases aligning to TRBD2. This CDR3 has 15 amino acids. The trim removed 6 bases at V and 6 bases at J, leaving 5 bases unmatched. Germline CDR1 and CDR2: SQVTM and ANQGSEA. CDR3 residues: CSVGGLAGGINEQFF. CDR3 bases: TGCAGCGTGGGGGGACTAGCGGGAGGGATCAATGAGCAGTTCTTC.

V gene TRBV19 combines with J gene TRBJ1-2; D unclear. The V gene lost 10 bases and the J gene lost 4 bases, with 19 bases spanning the gap. The CDR3 covers 14 residues. Germline CDR1 LNHDA, CDR2 SQIVND (reference sequence). The CDR3 is CATSSPRGLYGYTF. DNA for the CDR3: TGTGCCACCAGTAGTCCCCGCGGACTCTATGGCTACACCTTC.

The V call is TRBV11-2, the J call TRBJ1-2; unclear D gene. The CDR3 covers 14 residues. CDR1 is SGHAT, CDR2 FQNNGV, per germline. Trimming stripped 5 bases from V and 2 bases from J, with 12 bases between. Written as DNA, the CDR3 is TGTGCCAGCAGCGTTAAGTCTGGCAACTATGGCTACACCTTC. Translating it yields CASSVKSGNYGYTF.

The chain uses TRBV11-2 and TRBJ2-3; possibly TRBD2 for D (6 bases). Per germline, CDR1 SGHAT and CDR2 FQNNGV. This CDR3 is built from 14 residues. V lost 3 bases, J lost 4 bases, and 11 bases lay in between. CDR3 sequence reads: CASSFSGGPDTQYF. CDR3 DNA: TGTGCCAGCAGCTTTTCCGGGGGTCCAGATACGCAGTATTTT.

In its sample, this clone was seen a few times. The chain uses TRBV7-9 and TRBJ2-5; D possibly corresponds to TRBD1 (6 bases). The CDR3 extends over 14 amino acids. Germline CDR1 and CDR2: SEHNR and FQNEAQ (reference sequence). The V end lost 7 bases, the J end lost 2 bases, and 14 bases lay between the germline ends. The DNA for the CDR3 is TGTGCCAGCATCCAAGGGGGTTTTCAAGAGACCCAGTACTTC. It codes for CASIQGGFQETQYF.

There are a few counts of this clone. The rearrangement uses TRBV11-2 and TRBJ2-1, with 8 positions matching TRBD2. Germline CDR1 SGHAT, CDR2 FQNNGV. V was pared by 5 bases and J by 8 bases, with 14 bases of the junction left unmatched. The CDR3 consists of 16 residues. The CDR3 bases are TGTGCCAGCAGCGCCCCCGGGACTAGAAAGCTCGATGAGCAGTTCTTC. Its translation is CASSAPGTRKLDEQFF.